The T cell receptor (beta chain) described here comes from a study of cytomegalovirus exposure and HLA in healthy donors. Study conclusions and caveats: Testing in vitro showed three CMV-associated chains specific for CMV antigens. Subsequent analysis of the 100 to 150 validation repertoires found a tendency for first-cohort TCR clusters to co-occur. Rarity characterized most TCR sequences, yet some public TCRs appeared in many donors.

The germline gives CDR1 SGHVS, CDR2 FNYEAQ. Between the trimmed V and J ends, which lost 3 bases and 1 base, there was a span of 12 bases. This CDR3 has 15 residues. With respect to this clone: Its cognate antigen is unknown.

The assay was immunoSEQ multiplex PCR, and TCRdb's table has in-frame clones only and misses some. The table includes some 340,000 clones, approximately 90% detected once. The donors were part of the approximately 120-subject validation cohort, which stood apart from the approximately 670-subject first cohort. The sequenced material came from PBMCs. The chain links TRBV7-6 to TRBJ1-1; D unclear. This TCR was recovered from a woman aged 30 to 39 in good health and CMV-seropositive. For the CDR3, the DNA is TGTGCCAGCAGCTTGCAACCAGCGGGGAACACTGAAGCTTTCTTT. This translates into CASSLQPAGNTEAFF.